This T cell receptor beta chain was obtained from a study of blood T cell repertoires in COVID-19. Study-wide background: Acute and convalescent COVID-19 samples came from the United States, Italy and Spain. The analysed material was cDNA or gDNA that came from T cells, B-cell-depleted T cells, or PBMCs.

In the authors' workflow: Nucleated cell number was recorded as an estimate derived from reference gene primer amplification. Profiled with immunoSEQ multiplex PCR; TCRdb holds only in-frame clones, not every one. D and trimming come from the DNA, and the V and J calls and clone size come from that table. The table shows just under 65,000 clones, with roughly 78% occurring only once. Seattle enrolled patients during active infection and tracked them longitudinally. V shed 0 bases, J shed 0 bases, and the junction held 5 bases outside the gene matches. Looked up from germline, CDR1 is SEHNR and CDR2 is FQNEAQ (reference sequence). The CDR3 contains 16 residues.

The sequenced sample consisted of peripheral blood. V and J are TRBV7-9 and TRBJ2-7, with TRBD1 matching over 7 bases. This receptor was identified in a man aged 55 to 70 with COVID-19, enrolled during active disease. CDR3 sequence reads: CASSLAGQSSSYEQYF. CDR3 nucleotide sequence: TGTGCCAGCAGCTTAGCGGGACAGTCGAGCTCCTACGAGCAGTACTTC.